The clone carrying this TCR beta chain is a singleton in its sample. The protocol was immunoSEQ multiplex PCR, while the TCRdb copy is restricted to in-frame clones and leaves out a portion. The data show some 200,000 clones, about 76% seen once. This sample stems from a study of blood T cell repertoires in COVID-19. The CDR3 sequence is 18 residues long. The V and J ends lost 0 bases and 2 bases respectively, with 20 bases between them. CDR1 and CDR2 (germline): SGHTA, FQGNSA. The V gene is TRBV7-2, the J gene TRBJ2-7, with D hard to call. This clonotype originated in a woman aged 45-65 years with acute COVID-19. Sequenced material: PBMCs or T cells enriched from blood (not recorded which). The CDR3 loop reads CASSLAHHSWSEPYEQYF. CDR3 DNA sequence: TGTGCCAGCAGCTTAGCTCACCACTCCTGGTCGGAGCCCTACGAGCAGTACTTC.